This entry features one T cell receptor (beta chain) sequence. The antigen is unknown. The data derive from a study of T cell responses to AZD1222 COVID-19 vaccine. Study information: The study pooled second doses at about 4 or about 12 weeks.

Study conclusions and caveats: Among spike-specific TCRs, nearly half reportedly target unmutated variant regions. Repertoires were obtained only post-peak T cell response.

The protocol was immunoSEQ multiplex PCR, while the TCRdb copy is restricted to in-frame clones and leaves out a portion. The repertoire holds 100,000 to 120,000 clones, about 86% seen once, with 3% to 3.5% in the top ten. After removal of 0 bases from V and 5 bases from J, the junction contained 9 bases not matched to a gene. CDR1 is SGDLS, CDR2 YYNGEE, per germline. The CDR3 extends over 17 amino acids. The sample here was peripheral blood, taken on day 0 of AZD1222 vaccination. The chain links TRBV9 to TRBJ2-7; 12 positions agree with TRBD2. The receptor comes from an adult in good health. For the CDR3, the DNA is TGTGCCAGCAGCGTAGCTGTGACTAGCGGGGGCGGGGACGAGCAGTACTTC. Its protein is CASSVAVTSGGGDEQYF. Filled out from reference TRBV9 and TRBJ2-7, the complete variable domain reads DSGVTQTPKHLITATGQRVTLRCSPRSGDLSVYWYQQSLDQGLQFLIQYYNGEERAKGNILERFSAQQFPDLHSELNLSSLELGDSALYFCASSVAVTSGGGDEQYFGPGTRLTVT.